This entry lists 21 T cell receptor beta chains sequenced from one sample in a study of cytomegalovirus exposure and HLA in healthy donors (dated by TCRdb to the late 2010s). Library prep was done by the immunoSEQ multiplex PCR assay. A mixture of 60 forward primers for TCR Vbeta segments and 13 reverse primers for TCR Jbeta segments was used in the multiplex PCR. Drawn from immuneACCESS, this table holds only the in-frame rearrangements with V and J called that TCRdb kept. Clones are partly lost; checked studies trace under half to an unresolved V gene and leave the rest unexplained. The sample profile shows 150,000 to 200,000 clones; approximately 71% of them were found once. In total, the top ten clones hold approximately 1.5% of the sample. Sequencing was carried out using PBMCs. The receptors derive from a man aged 50-60 years in good health and CMV-seronegative.

The CDR3 sequence is CASSELGWGGPDEQFF. In nucleotides, the CDR3 is TGTGCCAGCAGTGAATTAGGGTGGGGGGGCCCGGATGAGCAGTTCTTC. The rearrangement joins TRBV25-1 to TRBJ2-1; a possible D gene is TRBD2 (7 bases). This CDR3 is built from 16 residues. Germline assignment: CDR1 MGHDK and CDR2 SYGVNS. Trimming left V 1 base short and J 8 bases short, with 18 bases between. Combining the CDR3 with reference TRBV25-1 and TRBJ2-1 gives the whole variable domain EADIYQTPRYLVIGTGKKITLECSQTMGHDKMYWYQQDPGMELHLIHYSYGVNSTEKGDLSSESTVSRIRTEHFPLTLESARPSHTSQYLCASSELGWGGPDEQFFGPGTRLTVL.

J is TRBJ1-6 and V is TRBV19; 8 nucleotides agree with TRBD1. V shed 5 bases, J shed 4 bases, and the junction held 4 bases outside the gene matches. Per germline, CDR1 LNHDA and CDR2 SQIVND (reference sequence). This CDR3 has 15 amino acids. The CDR3 loop reads CASSLRQGYNSPLHF. The CDR3 DNA sequence: TGTGCCAGTAGTCTTCGACAGGGGTATAATTCACCCCTCCACTTT.

The chain employs TRBV2 and TRBJ2-7; D uncertain. V lost 6 bases to trimming and J lost 4 bases, with 7 bases between them. This CDR3 spans 11 amino acids. CDR1 SNHLY and CDR2 FYNNEI come from the germline V gene. As DNA, the CDR3 is TGTGCCAGCAGAGTACTTTACGAGCAGTACTTC. This codes for CASRVLYEQYF.

This chain uses TRBV4-3 with TRBJ2-6; no reliable D call. V lost 0 bases to trimming and J lost 0 bases, with 9 bases between them. This CDR3 region has 17 residues. Germline loops: CDR1 LGHNA, CDR2 YSLEER. CDR3 DNA sequence: TGCGCCAGCAGCCAAGATCAAACAGCCTCTGGGGCCAACGTCCTGACTTTC. Translation: CASSQDQTASGANVLTF.

The table lists this clone with many counts. This sequence joins TRBV27 and TRBJ1-1, with D unclear. Trimming took off 5 bases at V and 6 bases at J, with 10 bases between the two ends. The CDR3 length is 12 residues. CDR1 MNHEY and CDR2 SMNVEV come from the germline V gene (reference sequence). The CDR3 loop is CASSRPGAEAFF. For the CDR3, the DNA is TGTGCCAGCAGTCGACCCGGGGCTGAAGCTTTCTTT.

In the case of this clone: An end of the junction does not agree with germline; a read error may underlie this. Other DNA sequences in the same sample also yield this CDR3. This chain links TRBV11-2 with TRBJ1-4, with D possibly being TRBD1 (6 bases). CDR1 SGHAT and CDR2 FQNNGV come from the germline V gene. The CDR3 extends over 15 amino acids. This CDR3 is CASSLVRGGGEKLFF. In DNA, the CDR3 is TGCGCCAGCAGCTTAGTCAGAGGGGGTGGTGAAAAACTGTTTTTT. The full variable domain, completed using reference TRBV11-2 and TRBJ1-4, is EAGVAQSPRYKIIEKRQSVAFWCNPISGHATLYWYQQILGQGPKLLIQFQNNGVVDDSQLPKDRFSAERLKGVDSTLKIQPAKLEDSAVYLCASSLVRGGGEKLFFGSGTQLSVL.

The chain joins TRBV5-1 to TRBJ2-1; D perhaps matches TRBD1 (5 bases). The ends were cut back, 6 bases at V and 5 bases at J, with 18 bases in the middle. Germline assignment: CDR1 SGHRS and CDR2 YFSETQ. This CDR3 region has 15 residues. The CDR3 region is CASTTREKVDNEQFF. The CDR3 coding sequence is TGCGCCAGCACAACCAGGGAAAAGGTAGACAATGAGCAGTTCTTC.

J is TRBJ1-2 and V is TRBV29-1, with a tentative D call TRBD1 (6 bases). The germline gives CDR1 SQVTM, CDR2 ANQGSEA. The CDR3 is 13 residues long. V was clipped by 4 bases and J by 7 bases, with 16 bases between them. The CDR3 loop reads CSVVGTMLGGYTF. CDR3 nucleotide sequence: TGCAGCGTTGTAGGGACAATGCTTGGTGGCTACACCTTC.

The rearrangement uses TRBV9 and TRBJ1-4, with unresolved D. Germline CDR1 SGDLS, CDR2 YYNGEE. Trimming left V 3 bases short and J 12 bases short, with 15 bases between. The CDR3 is 13 residues long. DNA of the CDR3: TGTGCCAGCAGCGCAGTATACGAGGGAGAACTGTTTTTT. Translated: CASSAVYEGELFF.

There are a few counts of this clone. The chain recombines TRBV6-5 with TRBJ1-2; 9 bases fit TRBD1. The J segment lost 2 bases and the V segment lost 5 bases, leaving 3 bases of the junction unmatched. The CDR3 covers 14 residues. Germline assignment: CDR1 MNHEY and CDR2 SVGAGI. As DNA, the CDR3 is TGTGCCAGCAGTGCGACAGGGGGGAACTATGGCTACACCTTC. Translated, it gives CASSATGGNYGYTF.

This chain uses TRBV6-5 with TRBJ1-2; weak D call: TRBD1 (6 bases). Germline V gene lookup returns CDR1 MNHEY and CDR2 SVGAGI. The V and J ends lost 5 bases and 0 bases respectively, with 10 bases between them. The CDR3 is made up of 14 amino acids. The CDR3 DNA is TGTGCCAGCAGTGAGGACAGTGCTAACTATGGCTACACCTTC. Its protein is CASSEDSANYGYTF.

The chain employs TRBV27 and TRBJ2-7, with D hard to call. The CDR3 runs to 11 residues. Trimming left V 4 bases short and J 6 bases short, with 7 bases between. Looked up from germline, CDR1 is MNHEY and CDR2 is SMNVEV (reference sequence). CDR3 in DNA: TGTGCCAGCAGTTCATTCGGCGAGCAGTACTTC. Protein: CASSSFGEQYF.

J is TRBJ2-1 and V is TRBV28, with TRBD2 identical over 7 bases. This CDR3 is 13 amino acids long. Germline V lookup: CDR1 MDHEN, CDR2 SYDVKM. Trimming at V came to 3 bases and at J to 5 bases, leaving 1 base not matched to a gene. CDR3 coding DNA: TGTGCCAGCAGTTTCGGGGGGAACAATGAGCAGTTCTTC. Translation gives CASSFGGNNEQFF.

The gene calls are TRBV4-1 and TRBJ2-1; 12 nucleotides line up with TRBD2. Germline-derived CDR1 and CDR2 are MGHRA and YSYEKL. This CDR3 region has 16 residues. Germline trimming cut 4 bases from V and 6 bases from J; bases unmatched to any gene: 7. The CDR3 sequence is CASSLQLAGGFNEQFF. The CDR3 DNA follows: TGCGCCAGCAGCCTCCAACTAGCGGGGGGCTTCAATGAGCAGTTCTTC.

This clone has only a few counts. The chain uses TRBV21-1 and TRBJ1-1; no DNA check was done on the table's D call, TRBD1. TRBV21-1 is a recognized pseudogene. The CDR3 loop spans 14 amino acids. The CDR3 DNA reads TGTGCCAGCCTCGAAGGGGGCCCGAACACTGAAGCTTTCTTT. It encodes CASLEGGPNTEAFF.

The V gene is TRBV14, the J gene TRBJ2-3, with 8 bases lining up with TRBD1. CDR3 length: 12 amino acids. Trimming removed 4 bases from V and 13 bases from J; junction bases left unmatched: 7. CDR1 and CDR2 from the germline V gene are SGHDN and FVKESK. The CDR3 loop is CASSPTGVGKYF. DNA for the CDR3: TGTGCCAGCAGCCCGACAGGGGTCGGGAAGTATTTT.

The chain links TRBV19 to TRBJ1-2; 7 positions agree with TRBD1. V lost 7 bases and J lost 8; bases outside the gene matches: 10. The CDR3 runs 13 residues. The germline gives CDR1 LNHDA, CDR2 SQIVND (reference sequence). The CDR3 region is CASTLDRSRGYTF. Here the CDR3 DNA reads TGTGCCAGTACCTTGGACAGGTCGAGAGGCTACACCTTC.

The chain combines TRBV5-1 with TRBJ1-5; 8 nucleotides line up with TRBD1. In germline, CDR1 is SGHRS, CDR2 YFSETQ. The trim removed 4 bases at V and 6 bases at J, leaving 9 bases unmatched. This CDR3 is built from 15 residues. CDR3 in DNA: TGCGCCAGCAGCCTTGGGACAGGAGAGGTTCAGCCCCAGCATTTT. This codes for CASSLGTGEVQPQHF.

CDR3 sequence: CASSFRVETNEKLFF. CDR3 sequence (DNA): TGCGCCAGCAGCTTCAGGGTGGAGACTAATGAAAAACTGTTTTTT. This chain links TRBV5-1 with TRBJ1-4, with a weak D call TRBD1 (5 bases). V lost 2 bases, J lost 2 bases, and 10 bases lay in between. Germline V CDR1 and CDR2: SGHRS, YFSETQ. This CDR3 spans 15 amino acids.

The gene calls are TRBV9 and TRBJ2-1, with TRBD2 identical over 8 bases. V trimming: 5 bases; J trimming: 4 bases; junction bases outside the gene matches: 8. The germline gives CDR1 SGDLS, CDR2 YYNGEE. The CDR3 length is 15 residues. The CDR3 sequence is CASSAPGGRYNEQFF. In nucleotides, the CDR3 is TGTGCCAGCAGTGCCCCGGGAGGGCGTTACAATGAGCAGTTCTTC.

The V gene is TRBV28, the J gene TRBJ1-2; 9 positions match TRBD1. Germline V CDR1 and CDR2: MDHEN, SYDVKM. J gave up 8 bases and V 3 bases, and 7 bases lay outside the gene matches. The CDR3 consists of 14 residues. CDR3 in amino acids: CASSFSGQGDGYTF. The CDR3 bases are TGTGCCAGCAGTTTCTCGGGACAGGGAGACGGCTACACCTTC.